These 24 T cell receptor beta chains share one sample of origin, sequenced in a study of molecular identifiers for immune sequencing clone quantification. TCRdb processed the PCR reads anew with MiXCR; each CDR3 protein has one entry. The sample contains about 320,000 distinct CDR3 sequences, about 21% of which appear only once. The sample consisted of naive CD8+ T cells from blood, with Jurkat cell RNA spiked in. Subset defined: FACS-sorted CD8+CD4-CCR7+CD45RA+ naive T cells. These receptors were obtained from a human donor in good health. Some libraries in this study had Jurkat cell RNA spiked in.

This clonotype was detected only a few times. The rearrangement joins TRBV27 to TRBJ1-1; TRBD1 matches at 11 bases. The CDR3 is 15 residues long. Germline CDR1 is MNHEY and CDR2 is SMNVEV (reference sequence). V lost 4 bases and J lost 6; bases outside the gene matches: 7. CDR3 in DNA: TGTGCCAGCAGTTCCCTCGGACAGGGGGCCCCTGAAGCTTTCTTT. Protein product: CASSSLGQGAPEAFF.

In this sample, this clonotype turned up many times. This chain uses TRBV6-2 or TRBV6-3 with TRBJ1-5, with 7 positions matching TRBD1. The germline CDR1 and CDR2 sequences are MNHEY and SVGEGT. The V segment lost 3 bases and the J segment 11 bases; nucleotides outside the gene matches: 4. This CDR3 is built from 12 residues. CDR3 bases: TGTGCCAGCAGTTATGGGGGACAGACCCAGCATTTT. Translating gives CASSYGGQTQHF.

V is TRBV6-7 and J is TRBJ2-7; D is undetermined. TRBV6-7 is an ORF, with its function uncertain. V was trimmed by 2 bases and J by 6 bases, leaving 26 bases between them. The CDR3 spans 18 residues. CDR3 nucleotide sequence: TGTGCCAGCAGTTACCCCCCCGCCTCGGGTCGGAGTGGGATCGAGCAGTACTTC. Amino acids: CASSYPPASGRSGIEQYF.

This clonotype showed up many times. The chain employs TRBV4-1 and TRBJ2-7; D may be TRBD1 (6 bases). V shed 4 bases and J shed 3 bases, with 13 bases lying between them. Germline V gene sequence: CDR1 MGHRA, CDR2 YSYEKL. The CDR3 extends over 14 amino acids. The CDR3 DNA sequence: TGCGCCAGCAGCCCAGGGGTGACCCTCTACGAGCAGTACTTC. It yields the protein CASSPGVTLYEQYF.

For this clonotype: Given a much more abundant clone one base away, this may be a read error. CDR3 in DNA: TGTGCCAGCGGCCCGCCTGCCGGTTACACAGATACGCAGTATTTT. This encodes CASGPPAGYTDTQYF. The chain combines TRBV7-6 with TRBJ2-3; D remains ambiguous. V was pared by 8 bases and J by 2 bases, with 17 bases between. CDR1 and CDR2 from the germline V gene are SGHVS and FNYEAQ. This CDR3 has 15 residues.

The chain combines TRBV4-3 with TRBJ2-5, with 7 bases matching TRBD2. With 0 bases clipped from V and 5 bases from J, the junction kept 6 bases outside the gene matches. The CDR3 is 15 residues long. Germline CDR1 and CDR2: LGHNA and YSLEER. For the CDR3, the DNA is TGCGCCAGCAGCCAAGATCGCGGGAGTATTGAGACCCAGTACTTC. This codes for CASSQDRGSIETQYF.

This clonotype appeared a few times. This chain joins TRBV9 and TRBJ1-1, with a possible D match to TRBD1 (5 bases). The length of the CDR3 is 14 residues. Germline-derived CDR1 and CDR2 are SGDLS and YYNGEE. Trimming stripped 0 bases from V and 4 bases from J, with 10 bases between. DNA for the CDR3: TGTGCCAGCAGCGTAGGTGGGGGGTCCACTGAAGCTTTCTTT. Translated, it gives CASSVGGGSTEAFF.

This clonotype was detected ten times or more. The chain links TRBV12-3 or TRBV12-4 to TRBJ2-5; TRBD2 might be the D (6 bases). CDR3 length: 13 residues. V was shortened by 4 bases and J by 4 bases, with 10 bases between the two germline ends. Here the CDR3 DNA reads TGTGCCAGCAGTTCTCCTAGCGTAGAGACCCAGTACTTC. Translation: CASSSPSVETQYF.

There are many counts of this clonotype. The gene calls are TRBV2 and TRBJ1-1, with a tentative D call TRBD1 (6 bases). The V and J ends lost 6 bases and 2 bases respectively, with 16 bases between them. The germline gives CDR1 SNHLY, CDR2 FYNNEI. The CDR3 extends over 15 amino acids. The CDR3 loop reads CASSWDTGRNTEAFF. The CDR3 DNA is TGTGCCAGCAGCTGGGACACCGGACGTAACACTGAAGCTTTCTTT.

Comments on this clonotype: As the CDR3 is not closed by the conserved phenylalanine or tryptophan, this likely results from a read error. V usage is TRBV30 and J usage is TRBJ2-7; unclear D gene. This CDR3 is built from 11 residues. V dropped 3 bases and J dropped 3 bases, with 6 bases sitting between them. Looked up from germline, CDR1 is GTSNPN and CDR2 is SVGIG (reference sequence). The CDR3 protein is CAWRLSYEQYS. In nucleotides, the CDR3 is TGTGCCTGGAGACTGAGCTACGAGCAGTACTCC.

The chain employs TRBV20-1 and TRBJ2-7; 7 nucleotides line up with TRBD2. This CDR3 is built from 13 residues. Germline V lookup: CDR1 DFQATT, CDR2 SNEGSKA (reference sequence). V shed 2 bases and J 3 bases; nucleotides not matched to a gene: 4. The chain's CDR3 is CSARMGLYYEQYF. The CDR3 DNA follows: TGCAGTGCTAGAATGGGACTATACTACGAGCAGTACTTC.

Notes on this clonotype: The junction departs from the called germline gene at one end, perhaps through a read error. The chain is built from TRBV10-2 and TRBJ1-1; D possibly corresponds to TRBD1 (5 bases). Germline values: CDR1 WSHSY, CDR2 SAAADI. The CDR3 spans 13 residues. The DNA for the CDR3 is TGCGCCAGCTCGGGGGGTGTCGACACTGAAGCTTCCTTT. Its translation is CASSGGVDTEASF.

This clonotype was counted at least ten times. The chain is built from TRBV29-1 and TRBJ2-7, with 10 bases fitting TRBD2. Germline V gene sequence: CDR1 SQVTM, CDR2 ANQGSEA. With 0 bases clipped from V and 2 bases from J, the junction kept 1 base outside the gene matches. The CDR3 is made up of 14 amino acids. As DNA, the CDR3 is TGCAGCGTTGAAGAAGCGGGGGGGACCTACGAGCAGTACTTC. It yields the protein CSVEEAGGTYEQYF.

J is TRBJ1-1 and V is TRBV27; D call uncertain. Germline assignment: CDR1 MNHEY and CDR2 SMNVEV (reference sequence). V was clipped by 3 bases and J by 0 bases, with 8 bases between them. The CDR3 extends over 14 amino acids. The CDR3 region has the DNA TGTGCCAGCAGTTTGAACAGTATGAACACTGAAGCTTTCTTT. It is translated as CASSLNSMNTEAFF.

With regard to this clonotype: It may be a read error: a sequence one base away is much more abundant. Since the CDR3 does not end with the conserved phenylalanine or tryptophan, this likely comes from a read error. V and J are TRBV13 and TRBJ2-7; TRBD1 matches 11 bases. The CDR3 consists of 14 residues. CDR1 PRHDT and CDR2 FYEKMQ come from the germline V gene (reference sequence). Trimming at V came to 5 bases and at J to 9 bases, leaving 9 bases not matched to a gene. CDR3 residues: CASSVGQGVTGQYS. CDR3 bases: TGTGCCAGCAGCGTGGGACAGGGGGTAACGGGGCAGTACTCC.

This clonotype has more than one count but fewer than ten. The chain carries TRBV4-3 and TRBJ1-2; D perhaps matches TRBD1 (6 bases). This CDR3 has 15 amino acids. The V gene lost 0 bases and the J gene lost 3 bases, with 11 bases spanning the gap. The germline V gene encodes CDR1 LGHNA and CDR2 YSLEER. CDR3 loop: CASSQDQGQYYGYTF. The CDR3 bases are TGCGCCAGCAGCCAAGATCAGGGGCAATACTATGGCTACACCTTC.

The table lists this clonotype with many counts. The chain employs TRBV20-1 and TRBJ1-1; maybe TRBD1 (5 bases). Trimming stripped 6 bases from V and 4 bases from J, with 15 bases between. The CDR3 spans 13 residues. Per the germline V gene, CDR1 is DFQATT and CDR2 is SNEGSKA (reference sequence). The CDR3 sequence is CSARPGRGTEAFF. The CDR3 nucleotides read TGCAGTGCCAGACCAGGTAGGGGCACTGAAGCTTTCTTT.

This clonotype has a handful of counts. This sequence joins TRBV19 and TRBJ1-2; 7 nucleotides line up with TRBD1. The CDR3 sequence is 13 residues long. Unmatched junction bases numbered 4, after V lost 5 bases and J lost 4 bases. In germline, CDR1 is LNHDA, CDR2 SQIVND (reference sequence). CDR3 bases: TGTGCCAGTAGTCCCACAGGGGTCTATGGCTACACCTTC. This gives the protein CASSPTGVYGYTF.

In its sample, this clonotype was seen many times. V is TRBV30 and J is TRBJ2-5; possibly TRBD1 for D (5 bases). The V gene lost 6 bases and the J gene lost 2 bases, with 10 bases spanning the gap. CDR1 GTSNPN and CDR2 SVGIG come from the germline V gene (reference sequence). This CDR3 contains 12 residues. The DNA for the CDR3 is TGTGCCTGCTCGACAGAGCAAGAGACCCAGTACTTC. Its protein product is CACSTEQETQYF.

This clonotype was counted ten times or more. For the CDR3, the DNA is TGTGCCAGCAGCTATGGTTTGGGCTCCTACGAGCAGTACTTC. Amino acids: CASSYGLGSYEQYF. The chain uses TRBV5-6 and TRBJ2-7; D is ambiguous. There are 14 residues in the CDR3. Per the germline V gene, CDR1 is SGHDT and CDR2 is YYEEEE. V dropped 3 bases and J dropped 0 bases, with 10 bases sitting between them. The complete variable domain, with remaining parts taken from reference TRBV5-6 and TRBJ2-7, reads DAGVTQSPTHLIKTRGQQVTLRCSPKSGHDTVSWYQQALGQGPQFIFQYYEEEERQRGNFPDRFSGHQFPNYSSELNVNALLLGDSALYLCASSYGLGSYEQYFGPGTRLTVT.

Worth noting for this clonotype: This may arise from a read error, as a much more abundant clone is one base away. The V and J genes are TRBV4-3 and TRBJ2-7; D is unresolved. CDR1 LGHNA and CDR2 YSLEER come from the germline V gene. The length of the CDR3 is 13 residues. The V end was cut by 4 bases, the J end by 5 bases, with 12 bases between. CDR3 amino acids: CASSLQADDEQYF. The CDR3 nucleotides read TGCGCCAGCAGCCTCCAGGCCGACGACGAGCAGTACTTC.

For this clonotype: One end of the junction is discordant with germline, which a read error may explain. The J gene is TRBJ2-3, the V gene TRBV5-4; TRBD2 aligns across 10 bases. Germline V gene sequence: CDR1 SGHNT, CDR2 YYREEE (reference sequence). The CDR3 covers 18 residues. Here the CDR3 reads CACSPIGALAGVSDTQYF. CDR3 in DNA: TGTGCCTGCAGCCCGATAGGGGCCCTAGCGGGAGTTTCGGATACGCAGTATTTT.

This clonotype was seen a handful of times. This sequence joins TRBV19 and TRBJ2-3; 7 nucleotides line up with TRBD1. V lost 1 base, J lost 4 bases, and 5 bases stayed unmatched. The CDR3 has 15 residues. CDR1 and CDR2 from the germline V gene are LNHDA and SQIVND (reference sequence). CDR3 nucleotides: TGTGCCAGTAGTATAGTTACAGGGGCCCCAGATACGCAGTATTTT. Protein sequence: CASSIVTGAPDTQYF.

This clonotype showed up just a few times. CDR3 nucleotides: TGTGCCAGCAGCGAATCGACAGGGACCTACGAGCAGTACTTC. It specifies CASSESTGTYEQYF. This chain connects TRBV7-9 to TRBJ2-7; 7 bases match TRBD1. The CDR3 length is 14 residues. Germline CDR1 SEHNR, CDR2 FQNEAQ (reference sequence). J gave up 2 bases and V 5 bases, and 6 bases lay outside the gene matches.